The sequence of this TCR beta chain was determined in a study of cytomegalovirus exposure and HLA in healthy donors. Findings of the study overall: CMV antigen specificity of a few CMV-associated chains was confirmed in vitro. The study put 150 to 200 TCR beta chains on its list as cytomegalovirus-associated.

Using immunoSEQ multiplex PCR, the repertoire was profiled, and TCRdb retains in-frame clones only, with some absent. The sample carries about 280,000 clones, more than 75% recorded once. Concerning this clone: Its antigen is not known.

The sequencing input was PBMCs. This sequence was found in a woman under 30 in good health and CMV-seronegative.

CDR3 nucleotides: TGCGCCAGCAGCCAAGATCCCGGCAGGGTGAATGAGCAGTTCTTC. Amino acids: CASSQDPGRVNEQFF. The rearrangement uses TRBV4-3 and TRBJ2-1; D is possibly TRBD1 (5 bases). Trimming left V 0 bases short and J 7 bases short, with 13 bases between. Per the germline V gene, CDR1 is LGHNA and CDR2 is YSLEER. This CDR3 is built from 15 residues.